These 19 T cell receptor beta chains came from one sample sequenced in a study of blood T cells in healthy people across ages. Primed by a sample-barcoded 5' primer and a J-beta primer mix, a second PCR proceeded for about 6 to 12 cycles. Each CDR3 protein gets one entry after TCRdb re-called the 5' RACE reads with MiXCR. The sample consists of around 870,000 distinct CDR3 sequences, 25% to 35% of them appearing once. The sequencing sample was made of blood. These receptors originate from a woman aged 80 or over in good health.

J is TRBJ1-4 and V is TRBV7-9; TRBD1 agrees at 7 bases. Germline CDR1 SEHNR, CDR2 FQNEAQ (reference sequence). With V trimmed by 5 bases and J by 5 bases, 5 bases remained unmatched. The CDR3 covers 14 residues. For the CDR3, the DNA is TGTGCCAGCAGCAGAGGGACAGAGAATGAAAAACTGTTTTTT. Translated, it gives CASSRGTENEKLFF.

For this clonotype: A much more abundant neighbour one base away suggests this may be a read error. This sequence joins TRBV21-1 and TRBJ1-1. TRBV21-1 is noted as a pseudogene. The CDR3 loop spans 14 amino acids. The CDR3 spells CASSTGRLDTEAFF. CDR3 sequence (DNA): TGTGCCAGCAGCACAGGCAGACTGGACACTGAAGCTTTCTTT.

This clonotype appeared many times. The chain joins TRBV5-1 to TRBJ2-3, with TRBD1 matching 9 bases. Looked up from germline, CDR1 is SGHRS and CDR2 is YFSETQ. Trimming removed 4 bases from V and 2 bases from J; junction bases left unmatched: 2. CDR3 length: 14 residues. This chain's CDR3 is CASSGDRVTDTQYF. CDR3 bases: TGCGCCAGCAGCGGGGACAGGGTCACAGATACGCAGTATTTT.

This clonotype showed up many times. The CDR3 DNA reads TGTGCCACCAGCATCGGGCCGTCCTACGAGCAGTACTTC. Encoded protein: CATSIGPSYEQYF. The J gene is TRBJ2-7, the V gene TRBV15, with D unresolved. The V end lost 4 bases, the J end lost 1 base, and 8 bases lay between the germline ends. Germline lookup yields CDR1 LNHNV and CDR2 YYDKDF (reference sequence). This CDR3 has 13 residues.

This clonotype showed up many times. This chain uses TRBV27 with TRBJ2-1, with D perhaps matching TRBD1 (7 bases). Germline V gene data show CDR1 as MNHEY and CDR2 as SMNVEV (reference sequence). The CDR3 has 17 amino acids. Trimming removed 3 bases from V and 5 bases from J, with 20 bases in between. CDR3 in DNA: TGTGCCAGCAGTTTCGGATGGGGCAGGGGGGTCAACAATGAGCAGTTCTTC. This sequence encodes CASSFGWGRGVNNEQFF.

The chain recombines TRBV10-1 with TRBJ2-2; D is perhaps TRBD1 (6 bases). In germline, CDR1 is WNHNN, CDR2 SYGVQD (reference sequence). V lost 6 bases, J lost 6 bases, and 17 bases lay in between. The CDR3 runs 15 residues. CDR3 bases: TGCGCCAGCAGACCCCCAGGGACATCTCCCGGGGAGCTGTTTTTT. It codes for CASRPPGTSPGELFF.

J is TRBJ2-3 and V is TRBV29-1; 10 positions agree with TRBD1. Per germline, CDR1 SQVTM and CDR2 ANQGSEA. The CDR3 spans 16 residues. The V and J ends lost 4 bases and 1 base, in that order; junction bases with no gene match: 8. As DNA, the CDR3 is TGCAGCGTTGCATACCTAGACAGGGGGCGCACAGATACGCAGTATTTT. This translates into CSVAYLDRGRTDTQYF.

In its sample, this clonotype was seen many times. V usage is TRBV6-2 or TRBV6-3 and J usage is TRBJ2-3; D perhaps matches TRBD2 (6 bases). Trimming stripped 6 bases from V and 1 base from J, with 23 bases between. CDR1 and CDR2 (germline): MNHEY, SVGEGT. The CDR3 has 18 amino acids. DNA for the CDR3: TGTGCCAGCAGCCTCCAGGGAATGGAGGGGACTGGCACAGATACGCAGTATTTT. It translates to CASSLQGMEGTGTDTQYF.

This clonotype has ten or more counts. The V and J genes are TRBV11-2 and TRBJ2-3; TRBD2 matches 12 bases. Germline V CDR1 and CDR2: SGHAT, FQNNGV. The CDR3 length is 15 residues. V dropped 5 bases and J dropped 6; count of bases not matched to a gene: 6. The CDR3 DNA sequence: TGTGCCAGCAGCCCGACTAGCGGGGGAGGCGATACGCAGTATTTT. It encodes CASSPTSGGGDTQYF.

This clonotype was seen at least ten times. This sequence joins TRBV9 and TRBJ2-7, with TRBD2 identical over 9 bases. Trimming at V came to 0 bases and at J to 6 bases, leaving 7 bases not matched to a gene. The CDR3 length is 15 residues. Germline CDR1 SGDLS, CDR2 YYNGEE. The CDR3 region has the DNA TGTGCCAGCAGCGTAGGTGCGGGGGGGCCGAGCGAGCAGTACTTC. It codes for CASSVGAGGPSEQYF.

The chain links TRBV6-2 or TRBV6-3 to TRBJ1-2, with TRBD1 matching 7 bases. The germline V gene has CDR1 MNHEY and CDR2 SVGEGT. This CDR3 is 14 amino acids long. With 5 bases clipped from V and 6 bases from J, the junction kept 9 bases outside the gene matches. The CDR3 spells CASSLPGQTHGYTF. The CDR3 DNA sequence: TGTGCCAGCAGTCTACCGGGACAGACACATGGCTACACCTTC.

This clonotype showed up many times. The rearrangement joins TRBV20-1 to TRBJ2-5; D is unclear. CDR1 and CDR2 (germline): DFQATT, SNEGSKA (reference sequence). This CDR3 comprises 12 residues. V was clipped by 3 bases and J by 7 bases, with 12 bases between them. CDR3 residues: CSARSPERTQYF. In nucleotides, the CDR3 is TGCAGTGCTAGGTCCCCAGAGCGGACCCAGTACTTC.

This clonotype was picked up many times. The J gene is TRBJ1-2, the V gene TRBV20-1, with D perhaps TRBD1 (5 bases). This CDR3 has 11 amino acids. The V gene's germline CDR1 is DFQATT and CDR2 SNEGSKA (reference sequence). V lost 5 bases, J lost 4 bases, and 8 bases lay in between. CDR3 DNA sequence: TGCAGTGCTGGGGCAGTCTATGGCTACACCTTC. Its translation: CSAGAVYGYTF.

This clonotype has at least ten counts. The chain recombines TRBV29-1 with TRBJ1-2, with 8 bases fitting TRBD1. Trimming removed 4 bases from V and 4 bases from J; junction bases left unmatched: 5. CDR1 is SQVTM, CDR2 ANQGSEA, per germline. The CDR3 is made up of 13 amino acids. The chain's CDR3 is CSVAVTGAYGYTF. CDR3 nucleotide sequence: TGCAGCGTTGCCGTGACAGGGGCCTATGGCTACACCTTC.

V and J are TRBV19 and TRBJ1-1, with 7 bases aligning to TRBD1. This CDR3 contains 16 residues. The J segment lost 7 bases and the V segment lost 6 bases, leaving 17 bases of the junction unmatched. The V gene's germline CDR1 is LNHDA and CDR2 SQIVND (reference sequence). Here the CDR3 reads CASRPRGQPNSGEAFF. For the CDR3, the DNA is TGTGCCAGTAGGCCGAGGGGACAGCCGAACAGTGGTGAAGCTTTCTTT.

To note about this clonotype: At one end, the junction sequence differs from germline, possibly due to a read error. The rearrangement links TRBV7-2 to TRBJ1-4; 7 bases match TRBD1. Germline CDR1 SGHTA, CDR2 FQGNSA. This CDR3 has 17 amino acids. The CDR3 loop is CAGSLPHRGTWNEKLFF. CDR3 nucleotides: TGTGCCGGCAGCTTACCCCACAGGGGAACCTGGAATGAAAAACTGTTTTTT.

This clonotype has just a few counts. The chain combines TRBV5-1 with TRBJ2-5, with 9 bases fitting TRBD1. This CDR3 comprises 17 residues. CDR1 SGHRS and CDR2 YFSETQ come from the germline V gene. J lost 4 bases, V lost 4 bases, and 14 bases had no gene match. The CDR3 is CASSLGQGPLSGETQYF. Here the CDR3 DNA reads TGCGCCAGCAGCCTAGGACAGGGGCCCCTAAGTGGAGAGACCCAGTACTTC.

Turning to this clonotype: A much larger clonotype is one base distant, so this may be a read error. The chain has TRBV6-2 or TRBV6-3 and TRBJ1-2; 7 nucleotides align to TRBD1. Germline V gene data show CDR1 as MNHEY and CDR2 as SVGEGT. The V gene end was trimmed by 6 bases and the J gene end by 0 bases; junction bases not matched to a gene: 4. The CDR3 sequence is 14 residues long. CDR3 DNA: TGTGCCAGCAGGGGACAGCCAACTAACTATGGCTACACCTTC. Translated: CASRGQPTNYGYTF.

Only a few counts were recorded for this clonotype. V is TRBV7-9 and J is TRBJ2-3, with 9 nucleotides matching TRBD1. CDR3 length: 20 residues. Germline CDR1 is SEHNR and CDR2 is FQNEAQ (reference sequence). V was clipped by 0 bases and J by 0 bases; unmatched bases: 13. CDR3 amino acids: CASSLARHSGTGNSTDTQYF. Written as DNA, the CDR3 is TGTGCCAGCAGCTTAGCCCGGCACTCCGGGACAGGGAATAGCACAGATACGCAGTATTTT.